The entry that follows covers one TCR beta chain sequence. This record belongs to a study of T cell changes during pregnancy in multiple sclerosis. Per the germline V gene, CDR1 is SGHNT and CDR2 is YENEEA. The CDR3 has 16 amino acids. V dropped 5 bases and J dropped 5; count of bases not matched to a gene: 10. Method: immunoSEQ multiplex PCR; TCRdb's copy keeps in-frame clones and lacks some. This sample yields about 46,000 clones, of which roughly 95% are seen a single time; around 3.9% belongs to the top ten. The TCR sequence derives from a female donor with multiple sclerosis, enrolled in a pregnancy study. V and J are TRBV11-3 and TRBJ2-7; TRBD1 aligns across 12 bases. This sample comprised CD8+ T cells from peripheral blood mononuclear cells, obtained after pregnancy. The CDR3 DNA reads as TGTGCCAGCAGCCCCGGAGGGACAGGGGGCTTGGACGAGCAGTACTTC. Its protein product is CASSPGGTGGLDEQYF.